In this sample, the clone carrying this T cell receptor beta chain turned up many times. The sample's time point: after trial treatment. Treatment given: LDRT plus nivolumab, ipilimumab, low-dose cyclophosphamide and aspirin (RACIN trial). The source of the sample is a study of low-dose radiotherapy and immunotherapy resistance in tumors. In the study overall: Participants in Cohort 2 were given 1 Gy per fraction every two weeks, for 13 Gy over 26 weeks.

With TRAV- and TRBV-specific primers, first-strand cDNA was made, covering the alpha and beta chains. The PCR that amplified TCRs ran for about 18 cycles, relying on a constant-region primer and a V-primer adapter. Following isolation, mRNA was amplified via in vitro transcription. MiXCR, run by TCRdb on the reads, gives a single entry per CDR3 protein. The data contain under 90,000 distinct CDR3 sequences, roughly 17% of them singletons. The source was PBMCs, collected after low-dose radiotherapy plus immunotherapy. The TCR sequence derives from a male donor with prostate cancer.

In DNA form, the CDR3 reads TGTGCCAGCAGTGACGGACAGGGCGGATATGGCTACACCTTC. It codes for CASSDGQGGYGYTF. The V and J genes are TRBV6-4 and TRBJ1-2; 8 bases agree with TRBD1. Germline V lookup: CDR1 MRHNA, CDR2 SNTAGT. J gave up 5 bases and V 2 bases, and 4 bases lay outside the gene matches. The CDR3 spans 14 residues.